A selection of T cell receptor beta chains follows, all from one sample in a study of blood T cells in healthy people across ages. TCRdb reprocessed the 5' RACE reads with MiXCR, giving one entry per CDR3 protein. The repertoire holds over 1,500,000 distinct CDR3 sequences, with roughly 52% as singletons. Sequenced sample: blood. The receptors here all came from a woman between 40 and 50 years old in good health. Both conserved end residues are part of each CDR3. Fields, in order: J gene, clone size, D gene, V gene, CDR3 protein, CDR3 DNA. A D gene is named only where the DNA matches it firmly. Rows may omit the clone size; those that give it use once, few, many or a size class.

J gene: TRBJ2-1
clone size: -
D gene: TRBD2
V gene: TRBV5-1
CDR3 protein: CASSPGLADWGNEQFF
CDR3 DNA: TGCGCCAGCAGCCCGGGACTAGCGGACTGGGGGAATGAGCAGTTCTTC

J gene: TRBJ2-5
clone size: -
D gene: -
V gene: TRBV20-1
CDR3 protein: CSARSGIQETQYF
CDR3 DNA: TGCAGTGCTAGATCCGGGATCCAAGAGACCCAGTACTTC

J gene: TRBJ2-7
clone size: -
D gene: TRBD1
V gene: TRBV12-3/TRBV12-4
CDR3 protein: CASSLGQGFAYEQYF
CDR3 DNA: TGTGCCAGCAGTTTGGGACAGGGTTTCGCCTACGAGCAGTACTTC

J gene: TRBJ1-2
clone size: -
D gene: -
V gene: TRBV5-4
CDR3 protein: CASRGNSLSSYGYTF
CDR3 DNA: TGTGCCAGCAGGGGAAACAGCTTATCCAGCTATGGCTACACCTTC

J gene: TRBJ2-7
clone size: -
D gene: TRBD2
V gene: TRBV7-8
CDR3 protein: CASTRGGALSYEQYF
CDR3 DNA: TGTGCCAGCACTCGCGGGGGGGCCCTCTCCTACGAGCAGTACTTC

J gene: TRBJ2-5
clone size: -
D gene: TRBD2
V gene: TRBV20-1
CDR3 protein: CSALKASGVETQYF
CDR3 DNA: TGCAGTGCTCTCAAGGCTAGCGGGGTTGAGACCCAGTACTTC

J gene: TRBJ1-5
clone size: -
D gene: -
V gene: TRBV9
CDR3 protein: CASSVGRGGQPQHF
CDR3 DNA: TGTGCCAGCAGCGTTGGAAGGGGAGGTCAGCCCCAGCATTTT

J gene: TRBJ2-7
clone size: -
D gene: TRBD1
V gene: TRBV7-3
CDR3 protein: CASSPQGMSPYNEQYF
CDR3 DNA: TGTGCCAGCAGCCCACAGGGGATGAGCCCCTACAATGAGCAGTACTTC

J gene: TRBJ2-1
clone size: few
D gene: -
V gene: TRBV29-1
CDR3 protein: CSVDDRRRDEQFF
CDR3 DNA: TGCAGCGTTGATGATCGAAGACGGGATGAGCAGTTCTTC

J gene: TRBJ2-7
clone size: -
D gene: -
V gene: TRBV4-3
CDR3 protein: CASSQGPNEWQYF
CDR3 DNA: TGCGCCAGCAGCCAGGGACCAAATGAGTGGCAGTACTTC

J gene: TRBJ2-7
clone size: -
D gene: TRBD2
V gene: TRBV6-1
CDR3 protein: CASRRGSSGSYEQYF
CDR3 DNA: TGTGCCAGCAGAAGAGGGTCTAGCGGCTCCTACGAGCAGTACTTC

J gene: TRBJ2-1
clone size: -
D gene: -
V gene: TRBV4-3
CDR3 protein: CASSPDTGPYNEQFF
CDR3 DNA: TGCGCCAGCAGCCCGGACACCGGACCTTACAATGAGCAGTTCTTC

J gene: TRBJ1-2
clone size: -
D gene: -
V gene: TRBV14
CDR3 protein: CASSPPWTDDGYTF
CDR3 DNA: TGTGCCAGCAGCCCTCCATGGACTGATGATGGCTACACCTTC

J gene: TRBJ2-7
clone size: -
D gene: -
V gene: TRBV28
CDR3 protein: CASSSTGLMRSYEQYF
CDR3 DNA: TGTGCCAGCAGTTCCACGGGACTCATGAGAAGCTACGAGCAGTACTTC

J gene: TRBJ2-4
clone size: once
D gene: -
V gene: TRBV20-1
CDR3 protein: CSATSQGSDHFVAKNIQYF
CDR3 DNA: TGCAGTGCCACTTCCCAGGGCTCTGATCACTTCGTAGCCAAAAACATTCAGTACTTC

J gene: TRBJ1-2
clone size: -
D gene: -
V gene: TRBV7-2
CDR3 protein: CASSYRQVNYGYTF
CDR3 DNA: TGTGCCAGCAGCTACAGACAGGTCAACTATGGCTACACCTTC

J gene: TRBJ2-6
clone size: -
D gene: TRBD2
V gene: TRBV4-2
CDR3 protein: CASSQDWLAEISGANVLTF
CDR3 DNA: TGTGCCAGCAGCCAAGATTGGCTAGCGGAAATCTCTGGGGCCAACGTCCTGACTTTC

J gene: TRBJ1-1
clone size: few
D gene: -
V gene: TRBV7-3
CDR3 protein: CASSWSQNTEAFF
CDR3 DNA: TGTGCCAGCAGCTGGTCCCAGAACACTGAAGCTTTCTTT

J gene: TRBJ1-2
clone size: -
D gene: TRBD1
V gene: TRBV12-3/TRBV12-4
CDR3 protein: CASSPGGFGYTF
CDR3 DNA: TGTGCCAGCAGTCCAGGGGGCTTTGGCTACACCTTC

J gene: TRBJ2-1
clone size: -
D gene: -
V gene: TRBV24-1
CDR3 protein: CATSAGPSSNEPFF
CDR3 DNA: TGTGCCACCAGTGCGGGACCTTCTTCCAATGAGCCGTTCTTC

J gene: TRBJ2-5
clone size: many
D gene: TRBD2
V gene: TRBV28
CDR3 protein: CASSPGGKETQYF
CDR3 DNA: TGTGCCAGCAGCCCCGGGGGGAAAGAGACCCAGTACTTC

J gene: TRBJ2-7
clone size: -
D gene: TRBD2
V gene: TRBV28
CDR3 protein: CASSSGGADEQYF
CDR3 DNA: TGTGCCAGCAGTTCGGGGGGAGCGGACGAGCAGTACTTC